The clone carrying this TCR beta chain was counted once. The data belong to a study of CD8+ T cells in alopecia areata. Study at large: Twice a day, 5 to 10 mg of oral tofacitinib was administered to treated patients.

Following RNA extraction, reverse transcription yielded cDNA that acted as the sequencing template. Assay used: immunoSEQ multiplex PCR; TCRdb lists only in-frame clones, some missing. The data contain fewer than 250,000 clones, roughly two fifths of them singletons. The treatment denotes: oral pan-JAK inhibitor, 5-10 mg twice daily. In germline, CDR1 is SGDLS, CDR2 YYNGEE. Trimming cost V 2 bases and J 7 bases, with 13 bases left between them. The CDR3 totals 15 residues. The material was CD4+ T cells sorted from blood, obtained at roughly week 30, from a patient treated with tofacitinib. This chain links TRBV9 with TRBJ1-6, with D perhaps TRBD1 (5 bases). This sequence originates from a human donor with alopecia areata. The CDR3 spells CASSVSGTVNSPLHF. CDR3 nucleotide sequence: TGTGCCAGCAGCGTTTCCGGGACGGTCAATTCACCCCTCCACTTT.